The entry below describes one T cell receptor beta chain. No antigen is known for it. Within the ViraFEST assay, antigen-specific CD4+ T cells underwent expansion with viral peptide pools prior to sequencing. CD4+ T cell isolation took place after approximately ten days of culture. People in the vaccine group had not been infected with SARS-CoV-2 before, and their nucleocapsid antibodies were negative. Half-medium exchanges with IL-2 medium took place on days 3 and 7. TCRdb's copy holds only in-frame clones and misses some; the assay was immunoSEQ multiplex PCR. The sample shows some 41,000 clones, under 70% of them seen only once. The data stem from a study of vaccination effects on CD4 cells after COVID-19. The CDR3 has 13 amino acids. Germline assignment: CDR1 MNHEY and CDR2 SMNVEV (reference sequence). The V gene end was trimmed by 8 bases and the J gene end by 3 bases; junction bases not matched to a gene: 7.

The chain links TRBV27 to TRBJ2-7; 7 nucleotides match TRBD1. This TCR was recovered from a human donor who received a COVID-19 vaccine. Source: CD4+ T cells from PBMCs cultured with HCoV-OC43 spike peptides, taken before COVID-19 vaccination. Sample subset: HCoV-OC43 spike overlapping peptide pool stimulation. This CDR3 reads CASLGQENYEQYF. CDR3 coding DNA: TGTGCCAGCCTCGGACAGGAAAACTACGAGCAGTACTTC.